Listed below are T cell receptor beta chains from one sample, sequenced in a study of cytotoxic CD8 clonotypes in ibrutinib-treated CLL. The data were produced by immunoSEQ multiplex PCR, yet TCRdb's version contains in-frame clones alone and is incomplete. Of roughly 190,000 clones listed, around 72% are singletons. Sequencing was performed on PBMCs, taken after 24 months of ibrutinib treatment. The receptors were gathered from a human donor with chronic lymphocytic leukemia. The CDR3 runs from the conserved cysteine through the conserved F or W. The D gene is left open where the match is weak. Clone size appears in some rows only: once, few, many, or a class for an expanded clone.

V gene,CDR3 length,D gene,J gene,clone size,CDR3 protein,CDR3 DNA
TRBV18,13,.,TRBJ2-7,few,CASSVSGTYEQYF,TGTGCCAGCTCAGTAAGCGGTACCTACGAGCAGTACTTC
TRBV2,14,.,TRBJ2-1,once,CASSEGLLYNEQFF,TGTGCCAGCAGTGAAGGACTACTATACAATGAGCAGTTCTTC
TRBV19,15,TRBD2,TRBJ2-5,.,CASSIQPGLLETQYF,TGTGCCAGTAGTATCCAACCGGGACTACTTGAGACCCAGTACTTC
TRBV4-2,15,.,TRBJ2-2,few,CASSQGIAHTGELFF,TGTGCCAGCAGCCAAGGCATAGCCCACACCGGGGAGCTGTTTTTT
TRBV19,14,TRBD2,TRBJ2-2,.,CASSASGATGELFF,TGTGCCAGTAGCGCTAGCGGCGCCACCGGGGAGCTGTTTTTT
TRBV6-6,14,.,TRBJ1-5,few,CASSYGGANQPQHF,TGTGCCAGCAGTTACGGGGGGGCGAATCAGCCCCAGCATTTT
TRBV14,15,.,TRBJ2-7,.,CASSQGENFYYEQYF,TGTGCCAGCAGCCAAGGAGAAAATTTTTACTACGAGCAGTACTTC
TRBV27,14,.,TRBJ2-7,.,CASSLRDSAYEQYF,TGTGCCAGCAGTTTACGGGACTCAGCCTACGAGCAGTACTTC
TRBV5-6,14,.,TRBJ1-1,.,CASSLVSLNTEAFF,TGTGCCAGCAGCTTGGTGTCTTTGAACACTGAAGCTTTCTTT
TRBV27,15,TRBD2,TRBJ2-5,once,CASSKTSGRQETQYF,TGTGCCAGCAGCAAGACTAGCGGGAGGCAAGAGACCCAGTACTTC
TRBV29-1,11,.,TRBJ1-1,once,CSVSGNTEAFF,TGCAGCGTATCAGGGAATACTGAAGCTTTCTTT
TRBV7-7,15,.,TRBJ2-2,.,CASSSTLLGTGELFF,TGTGCCAGCAGCTCCACCCTGCTAGGGACCGGGGAGCTGTTTTTT
TRBV7-2,16,TRBD1,TRBJ2-7,.,CASSSSGTGIRYEQYF,TGTGCCAGCAGCTCCTCCGGGACAGGGATTCGCTACGAGCAGTACTTC
TRBV2,14,.,TRBJ2-3,few,CASSKRGNTDTQYF,TGTGCCAGCAGTAAGAGGGGAAACACAGATACGCAGTATTTT
TRBV11-3,15,.,TRBJ2-1,once,CASSHEGRSYNEQFF,TGTGCCAGCAGCCACGAAGGACGTTCCTACAATGAGCAGTTCTTC
TRBV5-1,18,TRBD2,TRBJ2-1,few,CASSLVGSLAVEYNEQFF,TGCGCCAGCAGCTTGGTTGGCAGTCTAGCGGTAGAATACAATGAGCAGTTCTTC
TRBV6-6,14,.,TRBJ1-4,.,CASSYAGPNEKLFF,TGTGCCAGCAGTTACGCAGGGCCTAATGAAAAACTGTTTTTT